This entry describes one T cell receptor beta chain. TCRdb keeps only in-frame clones here, not all; method: immunoSEQ multiplex PCR. The table shows 40,000 to 60,000 clones, with around 93% occurring only once. The data were taken from a study of T cell changes during pregnancy in multiple sclerosis. Germline values: CDR1 SGHTA, CDR2 FQGNSA. After removal of 3 bases from V and 7 bases from J, the junction contained 12 bases not matched to a gene. This CDR3 comprises 15 residues. The chain couples TRBV7-2 to TRBJ2-7; the match to TRBD2 covers 7 bases. This TCR was sampled from a female donor with multiple sclerosis, enrolled in a pregnancy study. Source: peripheral blood, taken after pregnancy. CDR3 protein: CASSFSAGSWREQYF. CDR3 sequence (DNA): TGTGCCAGCAGCTTTTCAGCGGGGAGTTGGCGTGAGCAGTACTTC.